These 15 T cell receptor beta chains came from one sample sequenced in a study of vaccination effects on CD4 cells after COVID-19. Sequencing used immunoSEQ multiplex PCR; TCRdb keeps in-frame clones, though not all of them. Among about 46,000 clones, about 70% were seen once, and the ten largest hold less than 15%. Before sequencing took place, the ViraFEST assay used viral peptide pools to expand antigen-specific CD4+ T cells. After roughly 10 days in culture, the CD4+ T cells were isolated. The participants, recipients of two vaccine doses, got either BNT162b2 or mRNA-1273. No cognate antigen is known for these TCRs. The sample was CD4+ T cells from PBMCs cultured with HCoV-OC43 spike peptides, taken after COVID-19 vaccination. Subset of the sample: HCoV-OC43 spike overlapping peptide pool stimulation. These receptors all stem from a human donor who received a COVID-19 vaccine.

J is TRBJ1-3 and V is TRBV11-2, with D uncertain. Trimming pared 1 base from V and 4 bases from J, leaving 14 bases between. The CDR3 consists of 16 residues. Germline CDR1 and CDR2: SGHAT and FQNNGV. The CDR3 DNA reads TGTGCCAGCAGCTTAGGAAGCCCAACGGGGGGAAACACCATATATTTT. This codes for CASSLGSPTGGNTIYF.

The chain is built from TRBV10-1 and TRBJ2-1; 8 bases line up with TRBD2. The CDR3 is 15 amino acids. CDR1 and CDR2 from the germline V gene are WNHNN and SYGVQD (reference sequence). The J segment lost 4 bases and the V segment lost 0 bases, leaving 2 bases of the junction unmatched. The CDR3 DNA sequence: TGCGCCAGCAGTGAGTCGGCGGGAGGATACAATGAGCAGTTCTTC. Residues: CASSESAGGYNEQFF.

This chain connects TRBV19 to TRBJ2-7, with D tentatively TRBD2 (5 bases). Per germline, CDR1 LNHDA and CDR2 SQIVND (reference sequence). Trimming took 5 bases from V and 0 from J, leaving 11 bases between them. CDR3 length: 14 amino acids. The CDR3 protein is CASSRGESSYEQYF. CDR3 in DNA: TGTGCCAGTAGTCGGGGTGAAAGCTCCTACGAGCAGTACTTC.

This chain links TRBV7-8 with TRBJ2-7; 10 bases are a match to TRBD1. Germline-derived CDR1 and CDR2 are SGHVS and FQNEAQ. The J segment lost 3 bases and the V segment lost 3 bases, leaving 8 bases of the junction unmatched. This CDR3 has 16 amino acids. The CDR3 here is CASSFPSRTGGYEQYF. The CDR3 nucleotides are TGTGCCAGCAGCTTCCCGAGCCGGACAGGGGGCTACGAGCAGTACTTC.

The chain recombines TRBV5-1 with TRBJ1-3, with D maybe TRBD1 (5 bases). This CDR3 spans 15 amino acids. Between the trimmed V and J ends, which lost 4 bases and 3 bases, there was a span of 14 bases. Germline CDR1 reads SGHRS; CDR2 reads YFSETQ. The CDR3 is CASSRQGGDGNTIYF. DNA of the CDR3: TGCGCCAGCAGCCGCCAGGGAGGGGATGGAAACACCATATATTTT.

The rearrangement links TRBV5-4 to TRBJ1-4; D possibly corresponds to TRBD1 (6 bases). The ends were cut back, 4 bases at V and 4 bases at J, with 14 bases in the middle. This CDR3 has 15 residues. CDR1 is SGHNT and CDR2 is YYREEE in the germline V gene (reference sequence). The CDR3 DNA sequence: TGTGCCAGCAGCGCCGGGGGGGGGCTTAATGAAAAACTGTTTTTT. Translating it yields CASSAGGGLNEKLFF. The full variable domain, completed using reference TRBV5-4 and TRBJ1-4, is ETGVTQSPTHLIKTRGQQVTLRCSSQSGHNTVSWYQQALGQGPQFIFQYYREEENGRGNFPPRFSGLQFPNYSSELNVNALELDDSALYLCASSAGGGLNEKLFFGSGTQLSVL.

The chain combines TRBV27 with TRBJ1-2; TRBD1 aligns across 8 bases. V lost 3 bases to trimming and J lost 0 bases; unmatched junction nucleotides: 0. CDR3 length: 14 residues. Germline lookup yields CDR1 MNHEY and CDR2 SMNVEV (reference sequence). CDR3 nucleotides: TGTGCCAGCAGTTTGACAGGGGCTAACTATGGCTACACCTTC. Translation gives CASSLTGANYGYTF.

This chain joins TRBV2 and TRBJ1-6; 7 nucleotides line up with TRBD1. CDR1 is SNHLY and CDR2 is FYNNEI in the germline V gene. This CDR3 is built from 14 residues. Unmatched junction bases numbered 12, after V lost 8 bases and J lost 11 bases. The CDR3 reads CASSPRTGGTPLHF. The CDR3 bases are TGTGCCAGCTCACCCCGGACAGGCGGGACACCCCTCCACTTT. The variable domain in full, with the rest retrieved from reference TRBV2 and TRBJ1-6, is EPEVTQTPSHQVTQMGQEVILRCVPISNHLYFYWYRQILGQKVEFLVSFYNNEISEKSEIFDDQFSVERPDGSNFTLKIRSTKLEDSAMYFCASSPRTGGTPLHFGNGTRLTVT.

CDR3 nucleotides: TGTGCCAGCAGTTATTTCGGAAACAATGAGCAGTTCTTC. Protein sequence: CASSYFGNNEQFF. This chain links TRBV6-5 with TRBJ2-1; D ambiguous. The CDR3 runs to 13 residues. With 3 bases removed from V and 5 bases from J, the gap between germline ends came to 8 bases. Germline V gene sequence: CDR1 MNHEY, CDR2 SVGAGI.

This rearrangement joins TRBV9 to TRBJ1-3, with 7 bases matching TRBD1. The CDR3 is 14 amino acids. CDR1 and CDR2 (germline): SGDLS, YYNGEE. The V gene end was trimmed by 0 bases and the J gene end by 9 bases; junction bases not matched to a gene: 6. CDR3 in DNA: TGTGCCAGCAGCGTAGGACAGGGCTTGAGCACCATATATTTT. Amino acid sequence: CASSVGQGLSTIYF.

In its sample, this clone was seen a few times. This chain connects TRBV19 to TRBJ2-1; 10 bases are shared with TRBD2. There are 16 residues in the CDR3. The junction had 15 bases not matched to a gene; V was cut back by 9 bases and J by 7 bases. The V gene's germline CDR1 is LNHDA and CDR2 SQIVND (reference sequence). The CDR3 here is CASPLSVAGGLNEQFF. For the CDR3, the DNA is TGTGCCAGCCCCCTCAGTGTAGCGGGAGGCTTGAATGAGCAGTTCTTC.

The table lists this clone with a few counts. The genes are TRBV20-1 and TRBJ2-7; D not certain. V was shortened by 3 bases and J by 0 bases, with 6 bases between the two germline ends. This CDR3 spans 12 amino acids. The V gene's germline CDR1 is DFQATT and CDR2 SNEGSKA (reference sequence). The CDR3 loop is CSASFSSYEQYF. The CDR3 nucleotides read TGCAGTGCTAGTTTCAGCTCCTACGAGCAGTACTTC.

The chain recombines TRBV19 with TRBJ1-6; 8 bases are a match to TRBD1. V lost 5 bases, J lost 9 bases, and 9 bases stayed unmatched. Germline CDR1 is LNHDA and CDR2 is SQIVND (reference sequence). The CDR3 runs to 15 residues. The CDR3 region is CASSPAQGGGSPLHF. In nucleotides, the CDR3 is TGTGCCAGTAGTCCCGCACAGGGGGGCGGTTCACCCCTCCACTTT.

The chain employs TRBV12-3 or TRBV12-4 and TRBJ2-1; D remains unclear. This CDR3 has 11 residues. Trimming pared 2 bases from V and 10 bases from J, leaving 6 bases between. The CDR3 sequence: CASSLTEEQFF. The CDR3 bases are TGTGCCAGCAGTTTAACTGAGGAGCAGTTCTTC.

The chain combines TRBV5-4 with TRBJ2-7, with TRBD2 identical over 7 bases. This CDR3 is 15 amino acids long. Germline lookup yields CDR1 SGHNT and CDR2 YYREEE (reference sequence). V gave up 0 bases and J gave up 0 bases; unmatched junction bases: 3. The CDR3 here is CASSLGSGTSYEQYF. CDR3 coding DNA: TGTGCCAGCAGCTTGGGGAGCGGGACCTCCTACGAGCAGTACTTC.